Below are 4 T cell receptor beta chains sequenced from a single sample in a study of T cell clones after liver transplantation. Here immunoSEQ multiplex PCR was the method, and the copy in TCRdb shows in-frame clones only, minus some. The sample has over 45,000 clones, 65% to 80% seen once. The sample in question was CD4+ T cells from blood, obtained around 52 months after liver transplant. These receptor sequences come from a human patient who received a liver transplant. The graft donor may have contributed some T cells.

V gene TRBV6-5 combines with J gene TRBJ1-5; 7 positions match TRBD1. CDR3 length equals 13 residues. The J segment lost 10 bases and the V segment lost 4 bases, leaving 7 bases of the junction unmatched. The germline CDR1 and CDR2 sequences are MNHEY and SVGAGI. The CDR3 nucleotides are TGTGCCAGCAGTTCACAGGGGAGGGAACCCCAGCATTTT. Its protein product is CASSSQGREPQHF.

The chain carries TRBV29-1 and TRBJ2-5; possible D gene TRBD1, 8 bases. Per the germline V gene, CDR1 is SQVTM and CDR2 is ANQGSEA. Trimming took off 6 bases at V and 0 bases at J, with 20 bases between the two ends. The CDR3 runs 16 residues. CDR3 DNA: TGCAGCGTAGCGGGACAGGCGAAACTGTACCAAGAGACCCAGTACTTC. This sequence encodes CSVAGQAKLYQETQYF.

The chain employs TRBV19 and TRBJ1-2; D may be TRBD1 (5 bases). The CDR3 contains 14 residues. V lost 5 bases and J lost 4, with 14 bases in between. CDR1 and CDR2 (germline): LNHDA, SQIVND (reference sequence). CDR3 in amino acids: CASSLGTFLYGYTF. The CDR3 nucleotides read TGTGCCAGTAGTCTCGGGACGTTCCTCTATGGCTACACCTTC.

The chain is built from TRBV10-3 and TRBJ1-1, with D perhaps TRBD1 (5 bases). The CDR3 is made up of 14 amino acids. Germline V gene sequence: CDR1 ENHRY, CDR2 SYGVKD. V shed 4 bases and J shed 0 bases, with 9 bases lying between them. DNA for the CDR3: TGTGCCATCAGTGCAGACAGCATGAACACTGAAGCTTTCTTT. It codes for CAISADSMNTEAFF.